This is a list of T cell receptor beta chains from one sample in a study of blood T cell repertoires in COVID-19. This table comes from immunoSEQ multiplex PCR, and its TCRdb copy is limited to in-frame clones, with some not included. The table lists 60,000 to 75,000 clones, roughly three quarters of them singletons. The sample consisted of peripheral blood. These receptor sequences come from a woman aged 45-60 years with acute or convalescent COVID-19. The CDR3 runs from the conserved cysteine through the conserved F or W. D genes are given only for firm matches. The size field is filled for only some rows; it gives once, few, many or a size class.

V gene,clone size,J gene,D gene,CDR3 DNA,CDR3 protein
TRBV27,NA,TRBJ2-5,TRBD2,TGTGCCAGCAGTTTTAGCGGGAGGGCCGGGGAGACCCAGTACTTC,CASSFSGRAGETQYF
TRBV12-3/TRBV12-4,few,TRBJ2-1,NA,TGTGCCAGCGAGGGGGGGCGCTACAATGAGCAGTTCTTC,CASEGGRYNEQFF
TRBV6-2/TRBV6-3,NA,TRBJ1-3,NA,TGTGCCAGCAGTCCCCTCGCGGGGCCTGGAAACACCATATATTTT,CASSPLAGPGNTIYF
TRBV2,NA,TRBJ1-1,NA,TGTGCCAGCAAAGGGGAGGCCGATGAAGCTTTCTTT,CASKGEADEAFF
TRBV10-2,NA,TRBJ2-2,NA,TGCGCCAGCGGGAAGGACAGGAACACCGGGGAGCTGTTTTTT,CASGKDRNTGELFF
TRBV28,NA,TRBJ2-3,TRBD1,TGTGCCAGCAGTTTAGGGACAGCGACAGATACGCAGTATTTT,CASSLGTATDTQYF
TRBV7-9,NA,TRBJ2-4,TRBD2,TGTGCCAGCAGCTTAACCCCCAGCGGGGGGGCGGACATTCAGTACTTC,CASSLTPSGGADIQYF
TRBV27,NA,TRBJ1-1,NA,TGTGCCAGCAGTTTAAACGGGATGAACACTGAAGCTTTCTTT,CASSLNGMNTEAFF
TRBV10-3,few,TRBJ2-5,TRBD2,TGTGCCATCAGTGAGTCGATTGGCGGGAGGGCCGGCGAGACCCAGTACTTC,CAISESIGGRAGETQYF
TRBV2,NA,TRBJ2-3,TRBD2,TGTGCTAAACGAGGGACTAGCGTACCGCAGGAGAACACAGATACGCAGTATTTT,CAKRGTSVPQENTDTQYF
TRBV7-9,NA,TRBJ2-1,NA,TGTGCCAGCAGCCCCAGCGGGCTCGCGGCAGGAGAGCAGTTCTTC,CASSPSGLAAGEQFF
TRBV5-5,once,TRBJ2-1,TRBD2,TGTGCCAGCAGCAGACTAGCGGGGGGCCTGGGGGATGAGCAGTTCTTC,CASSRLAGGLGDEQFF
TRBV9,NA,TRBJ2-3,NA,TGTGCCAGCAGCGTGGGGATTCGGGGTGATCTCACAGATACGCAGTATTTT,CASSVGIRGDLTDTQYF
TRBV6-5,once,TRBJ1-4,NA,TGTGCCAGCAGACCCCAGGGGACTAATGAAAAACTGTTTTTT,CASRPQGTNEKLFF
TRBV5-1,NA,TRBJ1-5,NA,TGCGCCAGCAGCTCGGGAGACTTGGGTCAGCCCCAGCATTTT,CASSSGDLGQPQHF
TRBV28,NA,TRBJ1-4,TRBD1,TGTGCCAGCAGTTCGACAGGGGTGGCTAATGAAAAACTGTTTTTT,CASSSTGVANEKLFF